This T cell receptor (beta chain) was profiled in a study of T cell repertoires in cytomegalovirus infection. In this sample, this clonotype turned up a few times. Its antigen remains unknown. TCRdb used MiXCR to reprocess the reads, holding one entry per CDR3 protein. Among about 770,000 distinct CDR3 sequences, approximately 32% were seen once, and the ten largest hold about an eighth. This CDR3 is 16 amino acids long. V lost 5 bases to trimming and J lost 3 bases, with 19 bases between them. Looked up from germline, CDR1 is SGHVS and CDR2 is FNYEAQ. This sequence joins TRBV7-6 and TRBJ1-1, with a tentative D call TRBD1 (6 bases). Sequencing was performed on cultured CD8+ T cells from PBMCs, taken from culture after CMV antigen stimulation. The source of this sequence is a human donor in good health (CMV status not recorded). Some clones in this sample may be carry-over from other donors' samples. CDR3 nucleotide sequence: TGTGCCAGCAGCCCCCGGGACAAACAGCATTACACTGAAGCTTTCTTT. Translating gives CASSPRDKQHYTEAFF.